This is a list of T cell receptor beta chains from one sample in a study of T cells in narcolepsy. TCRdb's table, derived via immunoSEQ multiplex PCR, lists solely in-frame clones and lacks some. The table includes 15,000 to 20,000 clones, around 84% detected once. The sequencing sample was made of memory (CD45RA-) CD4+ T cells from blood. All receptors derive from a human donor in good health. Both conserved end residues are part of each CDR3. Each record gives: D gene, V gene, clone size, J gene, CDR3 protein, CDR3 DNA. A D gene is named only where the DNA matches it firmly. Some rows mark clone size as missing; the rest say once, few, many or name a class of expanded clone.

d_gene: -; v_gene: TRBV14; abundance: -; j_gene: TRBJ1-1; CDR3aa: CASSPVGGIWAEAFF; CDR3nt: TGTGCCAGCAGCCCAGTAGGGGGGATTTGGGCTGAAGCTTTCTTT
d_gene: TRBD1; v_gene: TRBV5-1; abundance: -; j_gene: TRBJ1-2; CDR3aa: CASSLELQGVKVF; CDR3nt: TGCGCCAGCAGCTTGGAGCTTCAGGGGGTAAAGGTTTTC
d_gene: TRBD2; v_gene: TRBV4-1; abundance: -; j_gene: TRBJ2-1; CDR3aa: CASSQERGGKNEQFF; CDR3nt: TGCGCCAGCAGCCAAGAGCGGGGGGGCAAAAATGAGCAGTTCTTC
d_gene: TRBD1; v_gene: TRBV4-2; abundance: -; j_gene: TRBJ1-3; CDR3aa: CASSQDQGDSGNTIYF; CDR3nt: TGTGCCAGCAGCCAGGATCAGGGGGACTCTGGAAACACCATATATTTT
d_gene: -; v_gene: TRBV30; abundance: -; j_gene: TRBJ1-6; CDR3aa: CAWEGIRGSPLHF; CDR3nt: TGTGCCTGGGAGGGGATCAGGGGTTCACCCCTCCACTTT
d_gene: TRBD2; v_gene: TRBV10-3; abundance: -; j_gene: TRBJ2-7; CDR3aa: CAISGTSGLYEQYF; CDR3nt: TGTGCCATCAGTGGGACTAGCGGTCTCTACGAGCAGTACTTC
d_gene: TRBD2; v_gene: TRBV4-1; abundance: -; j_gene: TRBJ2-3; CDR3aa: CASSLELAGGPEDTQYF; CDR3nt: TGCGCCAGCAGCCTAGAGCTAGCGGGGGGGCCTGAAGATACGCAGTATTTT
d_gene: TRBD2; v_gene: TRBV5-6; abundance: few; j_gene: TRBJ2-2; CDR3aa: CASSVSGGATGELFF; CDR3nt: TGTGCCAGCAGCGTTAGCGGGGGGGCCACCGGGGAGCTGTTTTTT
d_gene: TRBD1; v_gene: TRBV7-9; abundance: -; j_gene: TRBJ1-4; CDR3aa: CASSLIRDSEKLFF; CDR3nt: TGTGCCAGCAGCTTGATCCGGGACAGTGAAAAACTGTTTTTT
d_gene: -; v_gene: TRBV10-1; abundance: -; j_gene: TRBJ1-1; CDR3aa: CASSEGVGAPEAFF; CDR3nt: TGCGCCAGCAGTGAAGGTGTGGGGGCCCCTGAAGCTTTCTTT
d_gene: -; v_gene: TRBV5-6; abundance: -; j_gene: TRBJ2-3; CDR3aa: CASSLYRGGDTQYF; CDR3nt: TGTGCCAGCAGCTTGTATAGGGGGGGAGATACGCAGTATTTT
d_gene: -; v_gene: TRBV6-5; abundance: -; j_gene: TRBJ1-2; CDR3aa: CASSIPGTPPFYTF; CDR3nt: TGTGCCAGCAGTATCCCGGGGACCCCCCCTTTCTACACCTTC
d_gene: TRBD1; v_gene: TRBV6-6; abundance: -; j_gene: TRBJ2-3; CDR3aa: CASRLRDRDTQYF; CDR3nt: TGTGCCAGCAGACTCCGGGACAGAGATACGCAGTATTTT
d_gene: -; v_gene: TRBV7-3; abundance: -; j_gene: TRBJ1-1; CDR3aa: CASSARGHQAFF; CDR3nt: TGTGCCAGCAGCGCCCGGGGACACCAAGCTTTCTTT
d_gene: -; v_gene: TRBV30; abundance: -; j_gene: TRBJ1-1; CDR3aa: CAWSVPGGATEAFF; CDR3nt: TGTGCCTGGAGTGTACCGGGGGGGGCTACTGAAGCTTTCTTT
d_gene: -; v_gene: TRBV19; abundance: -; j_gene: TRBJ1-1; CDR3aa: CASSTILGTEAFF; CDR3nt: TGTGCCAGTAGTACCATACTTGGCACTGAAGCTTTCTTT
d_gene: TRBD2; v_gene: TRBV5-1; abundance: once; j_gene: TRBJ2-5; CDR3aa: CASSPGTSGGQETQYF; CDR3nt: TGCGCCAGCAGCCCCGGGACTAGCGGGGGTCAAGAGACCCAGTACTTC
d_gene: -; v_gene: TRBV5-1; abundance: -; j_gene: TRBJ1-1; CDR3aa: CASSGGGGRIMNTEAFF; CDR3nt: TGCGCCAGCAGCGGTGGTGGCGGAAGGATTATGAACACTGAAGCTTTCTTT